The source of this T cell receptor (beta chain) is a study of blood T cell repertoires in COVID-19. At the level of the study: Acute and convalescent COVID-19 samples came from the United States, Italy and Spain.

Germline CDR1 SNHLY, CDR2 FYNNEI. CDR3 length: 13 amino acids. V lost 6 bases and J lost 6; bases outside the gene matches: 6. In the authors' workflow: Using reference gene primer amplification, nucleated cell counts were estimated. Data came from immunoSEQ multiplex PCR; TCRdb stores just in-frame clones and leaves some out. That table supplies the V and J calls and clone size; D and trimming were determined from the DNA. The table lists tens of thousands of clones, 75% to 90% of them singletons. This sequence joins TRBV2 and TRBJ2-7; 9 bases are a match to TRBD1. The source material was peripheral blood. This TCR was sampled from a human donor with acute or convalescent COVID-19. The donor label of this sample is uncertain. The CDR3: CASRPQGASEQYF. DNA of the CDR3: TGTGCCAGCAGACCACAGGGGGCCAGCGAGCAGTACTTC.